A single sample gave rise to the 18 T cell receptor beta chains below, sequenced in a study of blood T cell repertoires in COVID-19. Clones were sequenced by immunoSEQ multiplex PCR, and TCRdb holds only the in-frame ones, with some missing. The data contain 100,000 to 150,000 clones, 75% to 85% of them seen just once; the ten biggest clones take up under 4.5%. Material for sequencing was peripheral blood. These receptor sequences come from a woman in her fifties or sixties with acute or convalescent COVID-19.

This chain joins TRBV6-5 and TRBJ1-5, with D possibly matching TRBD1 (6 bases). The CDR3 sequence is 15 residues long. The V end was cut by 3 bases, the J end by 3 bases, with 12 bases between. In germline, CDR1 is MNHEY, CDR2 SVGAGI. This CDR3 is CASSYSRDNNQPQHF. The DNA for the CDR3 is TGTGCCAGCAGTTATTCCAGGGACAACAATCAGCCCCAGCATTTT.

The chain joins TRBV30 to TRBJ1-5; tentatively, D is TRBD1 (5 bases). The V and J ends lost 2 bases and 3 bases respectively, with 8 bases between them. CDR1 is GTSNPN, CDR2 SVGIG, per germline (reference sequence). CDR3 length equals 13 residues. CDR3 coding DNA: TGTGCCTGGAGTCGACAGATCAATCAGCCCCAGCATTTT. This translates into CAWSRQINQPQHF.

The genes are TRBV19 and TRBJ2-7, with 8 bases lining up with TRBD2. CDR1 and CDR2 from the germline V gene are LNHDA and SQIVND (reference sequence). The V and J ends lost 3 bases and 3 bases, in that order; junction bases with no gene match: 1. CDR3 length equals 13 residues. The CDR3 nucleotides are TGTGCCAGTAGTATGGGACTAGTCTACGAGCAGTACTTC. Translated, it gives CASSMGLVYEQYF.

The V gene is TRBV7-2, the J gene TRBJ2-3; no definite D call. Trimming removed 3 bases from V and 1 base from J, with 5 bases in between. The CDR3 sequence is 13 residues long. The germline CDR1 and CDR2 sequences are SGHTA and FQGNSA. The CDR3 is CASSFYGTDTQYF. The CDR3 nucleotides are TGTGCCAGCAGCTTTTATGGCACAGATACGCAGTATTTT.

This clone was detected once. An end of the junction differs from the germline gene, which may be a read error. This chain uses TRBV7-7 with TRBJ2-5; 8 bases align to TRBD1. Per the germline V gene, CDR1 is SSHAT and CDR2 is FNYEAQ (reference sequence). The CDR3 runs to 15 residues. CDR3 loop: CASSLGTGKQETQYF. The DNA for the CDR3 is TGTGCTAGCAGCTTAGGGACAGGAAAACAAGAGACCCAGTACTTC.

A remark on this clone: Other DNA sequences of this sample code for an identical CDR3. Here the CDR3 reads CASGRGDSPLHF. CDR3 bases: TGTGCCAGCGGACGGGGGGATTCACCCCTCCACTTT. The chain links TRBV7-9 to TRBJ1-6; D is perhaps TRBD1 (5 bases). This CDR3 is 12 amino acids long. Trimming stripped 8 bases from V and 8 bases from J, with 10 bases between. Germline V gene lookup returns CDR1 SEHNR and CDR2 FQNEAQ (reference sequence).

The chain combines TRBV19 with TRBJ1-2; maybe TRBD1 (5 bases). Deletions cut 3 bases from V and 5 bases from J, with 13 bases between. There are 14 residues in the CDR3. Germline CDR1 and CDR2: LNHDA and SQIVND (reference sequence). The CDR3 region has the DNA TGTGCCAGTAGTATGAACGACAGAGTATATGGCTACACCTTC. It encodes CASSMNDRVYGYTF.

This chain links TRBV27 with TRBJ1-1; tentative D call: TRBD1 (5 bases). V was trimmed by 5 bases and J by 3 bases, leaving 10 bases between them. The CDR3 consists of 13 residues. Germline V gene data show CDR1 as MNHEY and CDR2 as SMNVEV (reference sequence). This chain's CDR3 is CASSPTGDTEAFF. For the CDR3, the DNA is TGTGCCAGCAGTCCTACAGGTGACACTGAAGCTTTCTTT.

The chain recombines TRBV2 with TRBJ1-1; TRBD1 might be the D (6 bases). CDR3 length: 13 residues. Trimming pared 7 bases from V and 1 base from J, leaving 10 bases between. The germline V gene has CDR1 SNHLY and CDR2 FYNNEI. The CDR3 nucleotides are TGTGCCAGCACGGGGGGGGCGAACACTGAAGCTTTCTTT. This codes for CASTGGANTEAFF.

V usage is TRBV2 and J usage is TRBJ2-1; a possible D gene is TRBD2 (5 bases). Germline CDR1 SNHLY, CDR2 FYNNEI. The CDR3 runs 13 residues. V gave up 2 bases and J gave up 5 bases, with 7 bases separating them. CDR3 residues: CASSERSDNEQFF. The CDR3 nucleotides read TGTGCCAGCAGTGAACGTAGCGACAATGAGCAGTTCTTC.

The J gene is TRBJ2-3, the V gene TRBV6-2 or TRBV6-3, with a tentative D call TRBD2 (6 bases). V gave up 4 bases and J gave up 5 bases, with 13 bases separating them. There are 14 residues in the CDR3. Germline loops: CDR1 MNHEY, CDR2 SVGEGT. The CDR3 DNA reads TGTGCCAGCAGTTTGCTCCAAGCGGGAGATACGCAGTATTTT. Translation gives CASSLLQAGDTQYF.

The rearrangement uses TRBV5-5 and TRBJ2-7; D is perhaps TRBD2 (5 bases). Trimming pared 2 bases from V and 3 bases from J, leaving 12 bases between. This CDR3 has 14 amino acids. From germline, CDR1 is SGHKS and CDR2 YYEKEE (reference sequence). The CDR3 nucleotides read TGTGCCAGCAGCTTCTTAGGACTCCTCTACGAGCAGTACTTC. It yields the protein CASSFLGLLYEQYF.

The chain links TRBV30 to TRBJ2-7; the match to TRBD2 covers 8 bases. The CDR3 length is 15 residues. The V gene end was trimmed by 4 bases and the J gene end by 5 bases; junction bases not matched to a gene: 13. Germline assignment: CDR1 GTSNPN and CDR2 SVGIG (reference sequence). Here the CDR3 DNA reads TGTGCCTGGAAGCGGGGGAGGGGGGCTCCTAACGAGCAGTACTTC. Translation: CAWKRGRGAPNEQYF. Variable domain in full (rest from reference TRBV30 and TRBJ2-7): SQTIHQWPATLVQPVGSPLSLECTVEGTSNPNLYWYRQAAGRGLQLLFYSVGIGQISSEVPQNLSASRPQDRQFILSSKKLLLSDSGFYLCAWKRGRGAPNEQYFGPGTRLTVT.

The chain is built from TRBV30 and TRBJ2-3, with D perhaps matching TRBD2 (5 bases). Deletions cut 4 bases from V and 2 bases from J, with 16 bases between. From germline, CDR1 is GTSNPN and CDR2 SVGIG (reference sequence). The CDR3 contains 15 residues. The CDR3 spells CAWTPPADYTDTQYF. The DNA for the CDR3 is TGTGCCTGGACCCCCCCAGCGGATTACACAGATACGCAGTATTTT. Full variable domain (rest looked up from reference TRBV30 and TRBJ2-3): SQTIHQWPATLVQPVGSPLSLECTVEGTSNPNLYWYRQAAGRGLQLLFYSVGIGQISSEVPQNLSASRPQDRQFILSSKKLLLSDSGFYLCAWTPPADYTDTQYFGPGTRLTVL.

As for this clone: Other DNA sequences in this specimen translate into the identical CDR3. J is TRBJ2-5 and V is TRBV7-9; D is ambiguous. CDR3 length: 14 residues. The germline CDR1 and CDR2 sequences are SEHNR and FQNEAQ (reference sequence). The ends were cut back, 1 base at V and 2 bases at J, with 8 bases in the middle. CDR3 sequence: CASSLGSGQETQYF. The CDR3 nucleotides are TGTGCCAGCAGCTTAGGCTCAGGTCAAGAGACCCAGTACTTC.

This clone was observed a few times. This chain links TRBV5-1 with TRBJ2-2, with 10 bases that match TRBD1. CDR3 size: 15 residues. V dropped 0 bases and J dropped 5; count of bases not matched to a gene: 1. CDR1 SGHRS and CDR2 YFSETQ come from the germline V gene. CDR3: CASSLGQGATGELFF. Here the CDR3 DNA reads TGCGCCAGCAGCTTGGGACAGGGGGCAACCGGGGAGCTGTTTTTT.

The rearrangement uses TRBV19 and TRBJ1-2, with 10 bases that match TRBD1. The ends lost 7 bases at V and 4 bases at J; junction bases unmatched: 6. Germline CDR1 reads LNHDA; CDR2 reads SQIVND (reference sequence). The CDR3 length is 14 residues. The CDR3 coding sequence is TGTGCCAGTACCTACGGACAGGGGGTCTATGGCTACACCTTC. It specifies CASTYGQGVYGYTF.

This clone was picked up a small number of times. The chain uses TRBV18 and TRBJ1-5; a possible D gene is TRBD1 (6 bases). The germline V gene has CDR1 KGHSH and CDR2 LQKENI. The CDR3 consists of 13 residues. V dropped 4 bases and J dropped 4 bases, with 8 bases sitting between them. The CDR3 region is CASSRTDNQPQHF. CDR3 in DNA: TGTGCCAGCTCACGGACAGATAATCAGCCCCAGCATTTT. The full variable domain, completed using reference TRBV18 and TRBJ1-5, is NAGVMQNPRHLVRRRGQEARLRCSPMKGHSHVYWYRQLPEEGLKFMVYLQKENIIDESGMPKERFSAEFPKEGPSILRIQQVVRGDSAAYFCASSRTDNQPQHFGDGTRLSIL.